This T cell receptor beta chain was sequenced during a study of CD8+ T cells in alopecia areata. Study-level information: Tofacitinib therapy took 6 to 18 months; 6 months off drug came after. Study-wide findings and caveats: TCR sharing across patients was less clear than in mice, possibly HLA-related.

RNA extraction was followed by reverse transcription into cDNA, which acted as the sequencing template. The repertoire was sequenced with immunoSEQ multiplex PCR; TCRdb's copy has only in-frame clones and lacks some. The table shows about 130,000 clones, with approximately 48% occurring only once. The CDR3 runs to 15 residues. Germline lookup yields CDR1 MGHRA and CDR2 YSYEKL. Trimming stripped 4 bases from V and 1 base from J, with 14 bases between. Lesional scalp punch biopsies and peripheral blood were collected from alopecia areata patients. Sorted out of PBMCs were CD4+ T cells and CD8+ T cells. With regard to this clone: Its antigen remains unidentified.

The rearrangement links TRBV4-1 to TRBJ2-7, with D unclear. The sequencing here drew on CD8+ T cells sorted from blood, taken at week 0. This clonotype was obtained from a human donor with alopecia areata. Here the CDR3 reads CASSLDESLSYEQYF. The CDR3 coding sequence is TGCGCCAGCAGCCTTGACGAGAGCCTTTCCTACGAGCAGTACTTC.